This T cell receptor beta chain stems from a study of blood T cell repertoires in COVID-19. About the research overall: Sites across the United States, Italy and Spain contributed samples from acute and convalescent COVID-19.

The protocol was immunoSEQ multiplex PCR, while the TCRdb copy is restricted to in-frame clones and leaves out a portion. In the table there are roughly 380,000 clones, approximately 91% of which are singletons. CDR3 length: 16 residues. V lost 2 bases to trimming and J lost 3 bases; unmatched junction nucleotides: 6. CDR1 is MNHEY and CDR2 is SMNVEV in the germline V gene (reference sequence). Sequencing was performed on peripheral blood. This sequence was found in a woman in her thirties or forties with COVID-19, enrolled during active disease. The chain carries TRBV27 and TRBJ2-1; the match to TRBD1 covers 8 bases. CDR3 region: CASSLQGAGFYNEQFF. The DNA for the CDR3 is TGTGCCAGCAGTTTACAGGGGGCGGGATTCTACAATGAGCAGTTCTTC.